This T cell receptor (beta chain) was recovered during a study of blood T cell repertoires in COVID-19. Overall study context: The origin of the acute and convalescent COVID-19 samples was the United States, Italy and Spain.

Per the authors' pipeline: Amplification of reference gene primers provided the estimated nucleated cell counts. The protocol was immunoSEQ multiplex PCR, while the TCRdb copy is restricted to in-frame clones and leaves out a portion. The V and J calls and clone size come from that table; D and trimming were worked out from the DNA. There are 50,000 to 55,000 clones in the sample; 85% to 90% occur only once, and roughly 5% lies in the top ten. Looked up from germline, CDR1 is MDHEN and CDR2 is SYDVKM. CDR3 length equals 15 residues. Trimming shortened V by 3 bases and J by 4 bases, and 13 bases separated the two germline ends.

The sample was peripheral blood. The genes are TRBV28 and TRBJ2-1; TRBD1 might be the D (6 bases). The origin of this receptor is a man in his fifties or sixties with active COVID-19. The CDR3 here is CASSFLDSLYNEQFF. The CDR3 DNA follows: TGTGCCAGCAGTTTCCTGGACAGCCTATACAATGAGCAGTTCTTC.